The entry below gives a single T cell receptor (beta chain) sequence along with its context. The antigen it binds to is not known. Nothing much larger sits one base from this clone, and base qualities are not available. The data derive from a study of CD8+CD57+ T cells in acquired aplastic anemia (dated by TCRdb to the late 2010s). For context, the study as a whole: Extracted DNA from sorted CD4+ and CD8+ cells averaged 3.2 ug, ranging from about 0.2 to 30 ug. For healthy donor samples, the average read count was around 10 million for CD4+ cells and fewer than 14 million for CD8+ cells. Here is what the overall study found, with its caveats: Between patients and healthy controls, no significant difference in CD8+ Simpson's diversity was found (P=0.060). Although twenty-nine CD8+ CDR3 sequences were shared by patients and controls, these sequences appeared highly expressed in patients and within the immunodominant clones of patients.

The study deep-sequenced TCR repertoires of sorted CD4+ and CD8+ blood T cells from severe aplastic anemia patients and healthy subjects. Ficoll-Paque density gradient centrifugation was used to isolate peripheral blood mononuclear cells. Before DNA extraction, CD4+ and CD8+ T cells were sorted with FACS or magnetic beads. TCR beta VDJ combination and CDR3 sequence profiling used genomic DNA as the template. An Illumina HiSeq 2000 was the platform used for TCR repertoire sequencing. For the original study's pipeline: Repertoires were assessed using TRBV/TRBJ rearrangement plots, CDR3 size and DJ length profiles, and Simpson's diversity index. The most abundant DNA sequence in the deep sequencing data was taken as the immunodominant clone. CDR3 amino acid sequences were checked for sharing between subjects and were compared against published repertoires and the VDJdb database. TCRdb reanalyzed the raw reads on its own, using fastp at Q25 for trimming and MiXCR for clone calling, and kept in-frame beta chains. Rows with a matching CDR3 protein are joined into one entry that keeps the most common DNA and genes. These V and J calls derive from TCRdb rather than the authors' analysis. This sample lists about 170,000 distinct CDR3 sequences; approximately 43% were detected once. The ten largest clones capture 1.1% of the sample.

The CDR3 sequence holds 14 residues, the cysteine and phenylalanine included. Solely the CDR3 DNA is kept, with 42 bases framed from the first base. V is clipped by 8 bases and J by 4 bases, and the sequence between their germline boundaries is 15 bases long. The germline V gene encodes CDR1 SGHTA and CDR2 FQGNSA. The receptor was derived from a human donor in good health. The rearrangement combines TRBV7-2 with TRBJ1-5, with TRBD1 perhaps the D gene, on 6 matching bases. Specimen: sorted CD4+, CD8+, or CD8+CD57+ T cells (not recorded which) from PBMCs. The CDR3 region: CASADSASNQPQHF. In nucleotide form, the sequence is TGTGCCAGCGCGGACAGCGCAAGTAATCAGCCCCAGCATTTT.